This T cell receptor (beta chain) was found in a study of T cell repertoires in cytomegalovirus infection. V was pared by 6 bases and J by 0 bases, with 15 bases between. The CDR3 totals 15 residues. Germline V gene lookup returns CDR1 MNHEY and CDR2 SVGEGT. A word on this clonotype: Its target is not known.

Using its own MiXCR run on the reads, TCRdb lists one record per CDR3 protein. The data show hundreds of thousands of distinct CDR3 sequences, 30% to 40% seen once. This TCR was sampled from a human donor in good health (CMV status not recorded). Some clones in this sample may be carry-over from other donors' samples. The material sequenced was cultured CD8+ T cells from PBMCs, taken from culture after CMV antigen stimulation. The V gene is TRBV6-2 or TRBV6-3, the J gene TRBJ2-7, with D possibly matching TRBD2 (5 bases). The CDR3 reads CASRSEGSPSYEQYF. The DNA for the CDR3 is TGTGCCAGCAGGAGTGAGGGATCCCCCTCCTACGAGCAGTACTTC.